This T cell receptor (beta chain) was observed in a study of Graves' ophthalmopathy and Graves' hyperthyroidism. Regarding the study as a whole: Most expanded thyroid clonotypes above 0.001 frequency also appeared in blood. Discriminating ophthalmopathy from stable hyperthyroidism, a 13-signature model attained a sensitivity of about 88% and a specificity of approximately 81%.

Amplification of the TCR beta CDR3 regions used RNA transcripts (as template). HTBI primers were employed in first-round RT-PCR, then a second-round multiplex PCR followed. MiXCR, run by TCRdb on the multiplex PCR reads, gives a single entry per CDR3 protein. The table lists about 400,000 distinct CDR3 sequences, 15% of them singletons. Being free of ophthalmopathy for 18 months of follow-up defined stable hyperthyroidism. This clonotype was picked up many times. Its specificity is not known. The specimen was peripheral blood. The receptor was derived from a woman between 18 and 29 years old with stable Graves' hyperthyroidism.

The CDR3 reads CASSFDRGHTEAFF. CDR3 DNA: TGTGCCAGCAGTTTCGACAGGGGGCACACTGAAGCTTTCTTT. This sequence joins TRBV6-2 or TRBV6-3 and TRBJ1-1; 10 bases fit TRBD1. Per germline, CDR1 MNHEY and CDR2 SVGEGT. The trim removed 4 bases at V and 3 bases at J, leaving 2 bases unmatched. The CDR3 extends over 14 amino acids.